These 7 T cell receptor beta chains originate from one sample sequenced in a study of siplizumab effects on memory and regulatory T cells. Sequenced by immunoSEQ multiplex PCR; TCRdb stores in-frame clones only, minus some. Among 45,000 to 50,000 clones listed, 87% were seen once. Sequenced input: naive CD8+ T cells sorted from blood. The receptor source for this set is a human donor in good health.

The rearrangement links TRBV5-6 to TRBJ2-7; D gene uncertain. V was clipped by 0 bases and J by 3 bases, with 10 bases between them. Germline V lookup: CDR1 SGHDT, CDR2 YYEEEE. The CDR3 is 14 amino acids. This chain's CDR3 is CASSLGTYSYEQYF. DNA of the CDR3: TGTGCCAGCAGCTTGGGGACCTATAGCTACGAGCAGTACTTC.

The V gene is TRBV7-2, the J gene TRBJ1-2, with D tentatively TRBD1 (5 bases). The CDR3 sequence is 18 residues long. V lost 2 bases, J lost 1 base, and 20 bases lay in between. The germline V gene has CDR1 SGHTA and CDR2 FQGNSA. The CDR3 loop reads CASSLIRAQRGNNYGYTF. The DNA of the CDR3 is TGTGCCAGCAGCTTAATCAGGGCCCAGAGAGGCAATAACTATGGCTACACCTTC.

Here the CDR3 reads CASSPLQRDEQYF. The CDR3 region has the DNA TGTGCCAGCAGCCCACTACAGAGGGACGAGCAGTACTTC. The chain uses TRBV7-9 and TRBJ2-7; tentative D call: TRBD2 (5 bases). The CDR3 spans 13 residues. Germline V gene data show CDR1 as SEHNR and CDR2 as FQNEAQ (reference sequence). The V end lost 5 bases, the J end lost 5 bases, and 13 bases lay between the germline ends.

The gene calls are TRBV27 and TRBJ2-1; no reliable D call. Germline-derived CDR1 and CDR2 are MNHEY and SMNVEV (reference sequence). Trimming pared 2 bases from V and 11 bases from J, leaving 16 bases between. The CDR3 runs to 14 residues. The CDR3 sequence is CASSLLSSVTQQFF. CDR3 coding DNA: TGTGCCAGCAGTTTACTTAGCTCCGTGACTCAGCAGTTCTTC.

The chain carries TRBV19 and TRBJ1-5; a weak D match, TRBD1 (6 bases). CDR1 is LNHDA and CDR2 is SQIVND in the germline V gene (reference sequence). CDR3 length equals 14 residues. The V end lost 5 bases, the J end lost 2 bases, and 10 bases lay between the germline ends. CDR3 loop: CASSPRQGNQPQHF. CDR3 bases: TGTGCCAGTAGTCCCAGACAGGGCAATCAGCCCCAGCATTTT.

The rearrangement uses TRBV6-5 and TRBJ1-1; a possible D gene is TRBD1 (5 bases). Germline values: CDR1 MNHEY, CDR2 SVGAGI. The length of the CDR3 is 14 residues. V was shortened by 7 bases and J by 3 bases, with 15 bases between the two germline ends. CDR3 nucleotide sequence: TGTGCCAGCACTACCGGGGGTTTGGACACTGAAGCTTTCTTT. As protein: CASTTGGLDTEAFF.

This clone was recorded only once. The V and J genes are TRBV4-1 and TRBJ2-7; TRBD2 is a possible D gene (5 bases). This CDR3 is built from 14 residues. The germline V and J ends were trimmed by 1 base and 2 bases, with 9 bases remaining between them. Germline-derived CDR1 and CDR2 are MGHRA and YSYEKL. In DNA form, the CDR3 reads TGCGCCAGCAGCCAAGTTGAGACTACCTACGAGCAGTACTTC. This sequence encodes CASSQVETTYEQYF.